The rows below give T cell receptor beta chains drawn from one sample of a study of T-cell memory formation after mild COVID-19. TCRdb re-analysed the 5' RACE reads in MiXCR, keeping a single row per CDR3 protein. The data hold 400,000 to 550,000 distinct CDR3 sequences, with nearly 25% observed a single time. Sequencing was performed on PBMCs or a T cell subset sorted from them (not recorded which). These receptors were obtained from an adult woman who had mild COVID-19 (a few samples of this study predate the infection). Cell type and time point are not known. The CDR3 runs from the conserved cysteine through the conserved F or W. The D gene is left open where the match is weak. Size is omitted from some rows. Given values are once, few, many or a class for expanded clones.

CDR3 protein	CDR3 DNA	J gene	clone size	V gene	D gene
CASSLVGGGSTEAFF	TGTGCCAGCAGCTTGGTGGGGGGCGGAAGCACTGAAGCTTTCTTT	TRBJ1-1	-	TRBV5-5	-
CAISETGTGGNQPQHF	TGTGCCATCAGTGAAACCGGGACAGGGGGAAATCAGCCCCAGCATTTT	TRBJ1-5	few	TRBV10-3	TRBD1
CASSRTRTGLETQYF	TGCGCCAGCAGCCGCACAAGGACGGGGCTAGAGACCCAGTACTTC	TRBJ2-5	-	TRBV5-1	-
CASSSYGLATGELFF	TGTGCCAGCAGCTCATACGGACTAGCAACCGGGGAGCTGTTTTTT	TRBJ2-2	few	TRBV7-2	TRBD2
CASSHRGGSTEAFF	TGTGCCAGCAGTCACAGGGGAGGAAGCACTGAAGCTTTCTTT	TRBJ1-1	few	TRBV7-6	TRBD1
CASTPATGGTGELFF	TGTGCCAGCACTCCCGCTACCGGGGGCACCGGGGAGCTGTTTTTT	TRBJ2-2	-	TRBV6-5	-
CASSGQAHSYEQYF	TGTGCCAGCAGTGGACAGGCGCACTCCTACGAGCAGTACTTC	TRBJ2-7	few	TRBV12-3/TRBV12-4	TRBD1
CSALRDQNIQYF	TGCAGTGCTTTACGGGACCAAAACATTCAGTACTTC	TRBJ2-4	-	TRBV20-1	-
CASSVGSAGSSYEQYF	TGTGCCAGCAGTGTGGGATCGGCGGGAAGCTCCTACGAGCAGTACTTC	TRBJ2-7	few	TRBV6-1	-
CASSFGGSNGGTEAFF	TGTGCCAGCAGTTTCGGGGGAAGCAACGGAGGCACTGAAGCTTTCTTT	TRBJ1-1	few	TRBV12-3/TRBV12-4	-
CAWSSGPGEFF	TGTGCCTGGAGTTCCGGGCCCGGGGAGTTCTTC	TRBJ2-1	-	TRBV30	-